The sequence of this TCR beta chain was determined in a study of blood T cell repertoires in COVID-19. Study-level information: The origin of the acute and convalescent COVID-19 samples was the United States, Italy and Spain. The cDNA or gDNA used as material had been derived from T cells, B-cell-depleted T cells, or PBMCs.

This CDR3 region has 15 residues. CDR1 is GTSNPN and CDR2 is SVGIG in the germline V gene (reference sequence). V lost 6 bases, J lost 2 bases, and 19 bases lay in between. The assay was immunoSEQ multiplex PCR, and TCRdb's table has in-frame clones only and misses some. Of around 150,000 clones listed, roughly 73% are singletons. This sequence joins TRBV30 and TRBJ1-2; D uncertain. The source is a woman in her forties or fifties with active or convalescent COVID-19. The sequencing sample was made of peripheral blood. The CDR3 nucleotides are TGTGCCTGCCTACTTCAAAGGACGGGGAACTATGGCTACACCTTC. Its translation: CACLLQRTGNYGYTF.